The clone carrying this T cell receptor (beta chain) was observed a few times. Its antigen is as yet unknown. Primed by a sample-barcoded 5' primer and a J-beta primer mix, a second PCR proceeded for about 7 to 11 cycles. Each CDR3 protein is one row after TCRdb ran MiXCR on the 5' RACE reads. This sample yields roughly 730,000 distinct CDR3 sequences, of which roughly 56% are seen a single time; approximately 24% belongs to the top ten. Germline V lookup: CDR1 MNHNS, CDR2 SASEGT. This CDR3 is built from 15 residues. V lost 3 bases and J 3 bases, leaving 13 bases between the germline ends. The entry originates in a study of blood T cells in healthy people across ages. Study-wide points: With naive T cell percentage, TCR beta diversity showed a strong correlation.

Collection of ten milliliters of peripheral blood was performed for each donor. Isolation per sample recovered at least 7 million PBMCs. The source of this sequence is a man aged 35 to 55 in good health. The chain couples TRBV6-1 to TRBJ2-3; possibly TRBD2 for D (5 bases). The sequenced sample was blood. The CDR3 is CASSDGVRGTDTQYF. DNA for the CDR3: TGTGCCAGCAGTGATGGGGTCAGAGGGACAGATACGCAGTATTTT.